The rows below give T cell receptor beta chains drawn from one sample of a study of CD8 T cells in Susac syndrome. Each CDR3 protein gets one entry after TCRdb re-called the immunoSEQ multiplex PCR reads with MiXCR. This repertoire shows about 120,000 distinct CDR3 sequences, roughly 91% found once; its top ten account for more than 0.13%. The specimen was CD4+ T cells from PBMCs. These receptors were collected from a human donor in good health. Both conserved end residues are trimmed from each CDR3. Each record gives: CDR3 protein, J gene, V gene.

CDR3aa: SAYRQGVGYT
j_gene: TRBJ1-2
v_gene: TRBV20-1

CDR3aa: SVVAAGRGNEQF
j_gene: TRBJ2-1
v_gene: TRBV29-1

CDR3aa: ASRVAVAASNEKLF
j_gene: TRBJ1-4
v_gene: TRBV6-1

CDR3aa: ASWDREGNTIY
j_gene: TRBJ1-3
v_gene: TRBV6-5

CDR3aa: ASSLGWGANLKAF
j_gene: TRBJ1-1
v_gene: TRBV6-2/TRBV6-3

CDR3aa: ASSLEHRRLSTEAF
j_gene: TRBJ1-1
v_gene: TRBV13

CDR3aa: ASSESRTGANYGYT
j_gene: TRBJ1-2
v_gene: TRBV10-2

CDR3aa: ASAKRRTNTGELF
j_gene: TRBJ2-2
v_gene: TRBV2

CDR3aa: ASSLARQGFGYGYT
j_gene: TRBJ1-2
v_gene: TRBV7-2

CDR3aa: ASGLPGQD
j_gene: TRBJ2-7
v_gene: TRBV6-2/TRBV6-3

CDR3aa: ASSYRGPEYEQY
j_gene: TRBJ2-7
v_gene: TRBV6-5

CDR3aa: ASSAPGQAHQPQH
j_gene: TRBJ1-5
v_gene: TRBV7-2

CDR3aa: AWSAGKGEQF
j_gene: TRBJ2-1
v_gene: TRBV30

CDR3aa: ASSFSREAEAF
j_gene: TRBJ1-1
v_gene: TRBV19

CDR3aa: ASMRRDSGNTIY
j_gene: TRBJ1-3
v_gene: TRBV19

CDR3aa: ASSQDRAGGYNEQF
j_gene: TRBJ2-1
v_gene: TRBV4-3

CDR3aa: SVAGGMGFTDTQY
j_gene: TRBJ2-3
v_gene: TRBV29-1

CDR3aa: ASSLTPVDEQY
j_gene: TRBJ2-7
v_gene: TRBV27

CDR3aa: ASSSGQGALGGYT
j_gene: TRBJ1-2
v_gene: TRBV5-1

CDR3aa: ASSRDRTYTEAF
j_gene: TRBJ1-1
v_gene: TRBV7-2

CDR3aa: ASSLRGSGSSYNEQF
j_gene: TRBJ2-1
v_gene: TRBV3-1

CDR3aa: ASSARQGGDTEAF
j_gene: TRBJ1-1
v_gene: TRBV6-5

CDR3aa: ASSIPTGRNEKLF
j_gene: TRBJ1-4
v_gene: TRBV19

CDR3aa: SVEVWDEQF
j_gene: TRBJ2-1
v_gene: TRBV29-1

CDR3aa: ASSLQSSREALPYNEQF
j_gene: TRBJ2-1
v_gene: TRBV7-9

CDR3aa: ASSERLGRGQTYNEQF
j_gene: TRBJ2-1
v_gene: TRBV6-1

CDR3aa: ASSEYPGTGGPDEQF
j_gene: TRBJ2-1
v_gene: TRBV25-1

CDR3aa: ASSPRDRANSYEQY
j_gene: TRBJ2-7
v_gene: TRBV7-2

CDR3aa: ASSLDEGHYGYT
j_gene: TRBJ1-2
v_gene: TRBV5-1

CDR3aa: ASSQERLGGGDTQY
j_gene: TRBJ2-3
v_gene: TRBV14

CDR3aa: ATSDGRDSYNSPLH
j_gene: TRBJ1-6
v_gene: TRBV24-1

CDR3aa: ASGITGVNTEAF
j_gene: TRBJ1-1
v_gene: TRBV19

CDR3aa: ASSQAGRGTEAF
j_gene: TRBJ1-1
v_gene: TRBV3-1

CDR3aa: ASSLQGSEQY
j_gene: TRBJ2-7
v_gene: TRBV13

CDR3aa: SPGGGQPNEKLF
j_gene: TRBJ1-4
v_gene: TRBV20-1

CDR3aa: ASSQRSVQGNTEAF
j_gene: TRBJ1-1
v_gene: TRBV19

CDR3aa: SARAEGRGGGAF
j_gene: TRBJ1-1
v_gene: TRBV20-1

CDR3aa: ASSIMGESNQPQH
j_gene: TRBJ1-5
v_gene: TRBV19

CDR3aa: ASSPPTSGTGSGELF
j_gene: TRBJ2-2
v_gene: TRBV7-3

CDR3aa: ASSGAGRSYT
j_gene: TRBJ1-2
v_gene: TRBV2

CDR3aa: SVFLAVGATEAF
j_gene: TRBJ1-1
v_gene: TRBV29-1

CDR3aa: ATSDLALSSGGAGNEQF
j_gene: TRBJ2-1
v_gene: TRBV24-1

CDR3aa: ASSVDSFSPLH
j_gene: TRBJ1-6
v_gene: TRBV7-9